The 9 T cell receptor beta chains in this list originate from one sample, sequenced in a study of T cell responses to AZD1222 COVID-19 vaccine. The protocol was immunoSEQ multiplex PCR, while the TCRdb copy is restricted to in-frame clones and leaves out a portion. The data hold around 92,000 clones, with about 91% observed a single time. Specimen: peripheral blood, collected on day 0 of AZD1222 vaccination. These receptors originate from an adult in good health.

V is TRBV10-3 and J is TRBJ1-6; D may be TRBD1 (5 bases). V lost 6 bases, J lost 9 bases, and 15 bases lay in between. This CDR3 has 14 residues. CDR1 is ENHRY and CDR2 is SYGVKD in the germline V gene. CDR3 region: CAIRSPGHGSPLHF. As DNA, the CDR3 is TGTGCCATCAGAAGCCCAGGGCATGGTTCACCCCTCCACTTT.

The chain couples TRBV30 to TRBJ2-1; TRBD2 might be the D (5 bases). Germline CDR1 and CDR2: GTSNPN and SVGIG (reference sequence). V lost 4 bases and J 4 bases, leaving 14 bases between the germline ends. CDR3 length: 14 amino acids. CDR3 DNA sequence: TGTGCCTGGACGGACGGGATAGAATACAATGAGCAGTTCTTC. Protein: CAWTDGIEYNEQFF.

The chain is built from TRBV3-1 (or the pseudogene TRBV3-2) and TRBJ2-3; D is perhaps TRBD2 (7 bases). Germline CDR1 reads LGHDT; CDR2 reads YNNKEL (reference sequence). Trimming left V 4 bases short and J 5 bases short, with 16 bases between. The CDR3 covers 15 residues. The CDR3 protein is CASSPRRGPGDTQYF. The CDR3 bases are TGTGCCAGCAGCCCCCGGCGGGGGCCTGGAGATACGCAGTATTTT.

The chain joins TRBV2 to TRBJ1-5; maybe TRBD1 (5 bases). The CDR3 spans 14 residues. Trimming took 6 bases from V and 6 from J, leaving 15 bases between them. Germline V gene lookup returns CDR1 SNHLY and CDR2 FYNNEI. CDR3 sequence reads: CASSLGRRGQPQHF. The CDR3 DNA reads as TGTGCCAGCAGCTTGGGACGTAGGGGTCAGCCCCAGCATTTT.

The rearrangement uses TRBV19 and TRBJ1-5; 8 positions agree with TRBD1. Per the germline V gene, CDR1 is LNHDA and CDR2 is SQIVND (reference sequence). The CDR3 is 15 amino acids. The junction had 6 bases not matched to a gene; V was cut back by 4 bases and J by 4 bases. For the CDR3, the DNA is TGTGCCAGTAGTACCCGACAGGGGACAAATCAGCCCCAGCATTTT. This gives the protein CASSTRQGTNQPQHF. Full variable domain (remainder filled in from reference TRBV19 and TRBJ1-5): DGGITQSPKYLFRKEGQNVTLSCEQNLNHDAMYWYRQDPGQGLRLIYYSQIVNDFQKGDIAEGYSVSREKKESFPLTVTSAQKNPTAFYLCASSTRQGTNQPQHFGDGTRLSIL.

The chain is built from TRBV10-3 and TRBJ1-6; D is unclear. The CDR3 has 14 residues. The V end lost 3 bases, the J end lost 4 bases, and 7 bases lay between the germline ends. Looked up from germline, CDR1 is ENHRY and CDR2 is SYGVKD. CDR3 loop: CAISDLGYNSPLHF. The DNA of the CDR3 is TGTGCCATCAGTGATTTGGGTTATAATTCACCCCTCCACTTT.

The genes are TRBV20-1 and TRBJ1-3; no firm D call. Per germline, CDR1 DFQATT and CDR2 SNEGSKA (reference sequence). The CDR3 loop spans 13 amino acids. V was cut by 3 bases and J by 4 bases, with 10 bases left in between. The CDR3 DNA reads TGCAGTGCTAGTGGGGAGTTGGGAAACACCATATATTTT. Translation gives CSASGELGNTIYF.

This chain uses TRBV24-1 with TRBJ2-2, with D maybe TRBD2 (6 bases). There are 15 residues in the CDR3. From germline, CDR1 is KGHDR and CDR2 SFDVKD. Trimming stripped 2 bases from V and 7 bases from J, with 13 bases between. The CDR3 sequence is CATSDSQGGGGELFF. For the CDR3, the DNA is TGTGCCACCAGTGATTCGCAGGGAGGTGGCGGGGAGCTGTTTTTT.

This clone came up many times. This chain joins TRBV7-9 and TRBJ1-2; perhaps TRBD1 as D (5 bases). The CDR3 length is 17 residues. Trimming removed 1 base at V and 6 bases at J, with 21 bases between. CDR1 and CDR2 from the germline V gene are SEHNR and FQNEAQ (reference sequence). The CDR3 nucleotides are TGTGCCAGCAGCTTAGTTCGCGGGAGTTCAGGGCTGGATGGCTACACCTTC. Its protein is CASSLVRGSSGLDGYTF. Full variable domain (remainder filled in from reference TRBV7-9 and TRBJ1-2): DTGVSQNPRHKITKRGQNVTFRCDPISEHNRLYWYRQTLGQGPEFLTYFQNEAQLEKSRLLSDRFSAERPKGSFSTLEIQRTEQGDSAMYLCASSLVRGSSGLDGYTFGSGTRLTVV.